Presented here are 30 T cell receptor beta chains from one specimen sequenced in a study of shared clonotypes between healthy human individuals (dated by TCRdb to 2020 to 2022). The library was generated by the immunoSEQ multiplex PCR assay. Drawn from immuneACCESS, this table holds only the in-frame rearrangements with V and J called that TCRdb kept. Clones are partly lost; checked studies trace under half to an unresolved V gene and leave the rest unexplained. Across this sample there are 450,000 to 600,000 clones, with 79% seen only once. The ten largest account for around 12% of the sample. The sequenced material came from PBMCs. The receptor source for this set is a woman between 40 and 55 years old in good health. Some clones in this sample may be carry-over from other donors' samples.

This chain connects TRBV11-2 to TRBJ1-1; TRBD1 aligns across 11 bases. This CDR3 is 16 amino acids long. The germline CDR1 and CDR2 sequences are SGHAT and FQNNGV. V was pared by 1 base and J by 11 bases, with 12 bases of the junction left unmatched. DNA of the CDR3: TGTGCCAGCAGCTTAGTGGGCAGAGGACAGGGGGCTGTTGCTTTCTTT. Translation gives CASSLVGRGQGAVAFF.

The chain is built from TRBV5-6 and TRBJ2-3, with unresolved D. The CDR3 is 12 residues long. Trimming took 2 bases from V and 5 from J, leaving 6 bases between them. The germline gives CDR1 SGHDT, CDR2 YYEEEE. This CDR3 reads CASSLPGDTQYF. CDR3 nucleotide sequence: TGTGCCAGCAGCTTACCTGGAGATACGCAGTATTTT.

About this clone: This specimen includes other DNA sequences encoding the same CDR3. The gene calls are TRBV28 and TRBJ2-7, with TRBD2 as a possible D gene (5 bases). V lost 2 bases and J 3 bases, leaving 8 bases between the germline ends. The CDR3 is 13 residues long. CDR1 and CDR2 (germline): MDHEN, SYDVKM. This CDR3 is CASSLDRGYEQYF. The CDR3 DNA follows: TGTGCCAGCAGTTTAGACCGGGGCTACGAGCAGTACTTC.

This clone showed up just once. The chain recombines TRBV11-1 with TRBJ2-3; 8 bases are a match to TRBD1. CDR3 size: 14 residues. Trimming cost V 5 bases and J 2 bases; bases outside gene matches: 3. The V gene's germline CDR1 is SGHAT and CDR2 FQDESV (reference sequence). CDR3 sequence reads: CASSPGQVTDTQYF. The CDR3 DNA follows: TGTGCCAGCAGCCCGGGACAGGTCACAGATACGCAGTATTTT.

The V and J genes are TRBV11-3 and TRBJ2-2; tentative D call: TRBD2 (6 bases). Trimming took off 0 bases at V and 4 bases at J, with 15 bases between the two ends. Germline V CDR1 and CDR2: SGHNT, YENEEA. The CDR3 covers 17 residues. DNA for the CDR3: TGTGCCAGCAGCTTAGATTGGAGGGCTGTGGGCACCGGGGAGCTGTTTTTT. It translates to CASSLDWRAVGTGELFF.

Only one count was recorded for this clone. The chain's CDR3 is CASSPPDGRGELFF. In nucleotides, the CDR3 is TGTGCCAGCTCACCACCTGACGGTCGCGGGGAGCTGTTTTTT. V gene TRBV18 combines with J gene TRBJ2-2; D is undetermined. Germline lookup yields CDR1 KGHSH and CDR2 LQKENI. Deletions cut 0 bases from V and 7 bases from J, with 9 bases between. The CDR3 sequence is 14 residues long.

The table lists this clone with many counts. The same CDR3 arises from other DNA sequences in this sample as well. This chain connects TRBV30 to TRBJ1-6; unclear D gene. V lost 0 bases and J lost 10, with 13 bases in between. CDR3 length: 14 residues. Per germline, CDR1 GTSNPN and CDR2 SVGIG (reference sequence). The CDR3 protein is CAWSVQRGSSPLHF. CDR3 nucleotide sequence: TGTGCCTGGAGTGTACAGCGGGGAAGCTCACCCCTCCACTTT.

The rearrangement links TRBV4-1 to TRBJ2-3; 8 nucleotides agree with TRBD2. The trim removed 1 base at V and 4 bases at J, leaving 10 bases unmatched. This CDR3 contains 17 residues. From germline, CDR1 is MGHRA and CDR2 YSYEKL. The CDR3 here is CASSQARSGSFADTQYF. The CDR3 nucleotides are TGCGCCAGCAGCCAAGCCCGGAGCGGGAGTTTCGCAGATACGCAGTATTTT.

About this clone: The sample has other DNA sequences that encode this CDR3 too. The V gene is TRBV6-1, the J gene TRBJ2-4; no definite D call. The length of the CDR3 is 13 residues. CDR1 is MNHNS and CDR2 is SASEGT in the germline V gene. The ends were cut back, 6 bases at V and 1 base at J, with 7 bases in the middle. The CDR3 here is CASRGPAKNIQYF. In nucleotides, the CDR3 is TGTGCCAGCAGAGGTCCGGCCAAAAACATTCAGTACTTC.

V gene TRBV4-1 combines with J gene TRBJ2-1; no clear D gene. V lost 1 base and J lost 0, with 10 bases in between. The CDR3 extends over 16 amino acids. Germline-derived CDR1 and CDR2 are MGHRA and YSYEKL. Written as DNA, the CDR3 is TGCGCCAGCAGCCAAGGGGCGGCAAGCTCCTACAATGAGCAGTTCTTC. Its translation is CASSQGAASSYNEQFF.

This clone appeared a few times. This could be a read error, since a much larger clone is one nucleotide away. Here the CDR3 DNA reads TGTGCCAGCAGCCGAGCGGGGGGATACTACGAGCAGTACTTC. Amino acid sequence: CASSRAGGYYEQYF. The chain combines TRBV7-6 with TRBJ2-7; 9 nucleotides agree with TRBD2. The CDR3 has 14 amino acids. With 5 bases clipped from V and 3 bases from J, the junction kept 5 bases outside the gene matches. CDR1 and CDR2 from the germline V gene are SGHVS and FNYEAQ. The full variable domain, rest sourced from reference TRBV7-6 and TRBJ2-7, is GAGVSQSPRYKVTKRGQDVALRCDPISGHVSLYWYRQALGQGPEFLTYFNYEAQQDKSGLPNDRFSAERPEGSISTLTIQRTEQRDSAMYRCASSRAGGYYEQYFGPGTRLTVT.

The genes are TRBV28 and TRBJ2-7; TRBD1 is a possible D gene (6 bases). With 8 bases removed from V and 4 bases from J, the gap between germline ends came to 18 bases. The germline gives CDR1 MDHEN, CDR2 SYDVKM. This CDR3 has 14 residues. The chain's CDR3 is CASGLRRGVYEQYF. CDR3 bases: TGTGCCAGCGGATTGCGCAGGGGCGTATACGAGCAGTACTTC.

This rearrangement joins TRBV5-4 to TRBJ1-4; D might be TRBD1 (5 bases). Germline loops: CDR1 SGHNT, CDR2 YYREEE (reference sequence). V was shortened by 2 bases and J by 0 bases, with 14 bases between the two germline ends. There are 17 residues in the CDR3. The CDR3 reads CASSLRGGPATNEKLFF. Here the CDR3 DNA reads TGTGCCAGCAGCTTAAGGGGAGGCCCTGCAACTAATGAAAAACTGTTTTTT.

This clone was detected only once. The chain has TRBV30 and TRBJ2-1; D may match TRBD1 or TRBD2 (6 bases each). With 1 base removed from V and 6 bases from J, the gap between germline ends came to 13 bases. Looked up from germline, CDR1 is GTSNPN and CDR2 is SVGIG (reference sequence). This CDR3 is built from 14 residues. The CDR3 sequence is CAWSGDTGGNEQFF. The CDR3 nucleotides are TGTGCCTGGAGTGGGGACACCGGGGGCAATGAGCAGTTCTTC.

This chain connects TRBV19 to TRBJ1-3; D might be TRBD1 (5 bases). The germline V and J ends were trimmed by 1 base and 0 bases, with 7 bases remaining between them. Germline CDR1 is LNHDA and CDR2 is SQIVND (reference sequence). This CDR3 is 15 amino acids long. The CDR3 DNA follows: TGTGCCAGTAGTATAGGACAGTCCTCTGGAAACACCATATATTTT. Translating gives CASSIGQSSGNTIYF. The whole variable domain, remainder taken from reference TRBV19 and TRBJ1-3, is DGGITQSPKYLFRKEGQNVTLSCEQNLNHDAMYWYRQDPGQGLRLIYYSQIVNDFQKGDIAEGYSVSREKKESFPLTVTSAQKNPTAFYLCASSIGQSSGNTIYFGEGSWLTVV.

About this clone: A much larger clonotype is one base distant, so this may be a read error. V gene TRBV30 combines with J gene TRBJ1-1; D unresolved. V was clipped by 2 bases and J by 4 bases, with 8 bases between them. Germline-derived CDR1 and CDR2 are GTSNPN and SVGIG (reference sequence). This CDR3 comprises 12 residues. DNA for the CDR3: TGTGCCTGGAGTTTCAGGAGCACTGAAGCTTTCTTT. It translates to CAWSFRSTEAFF.

The V call is TRBV28, the J call TRBJ2-2; D is ambiguous. V dropped 6 bases and J dropped 1 base, with 18 bases sitting between them. Germline V gives CDR1 MDHEN, CDR2 SYDVKM. This CDR3 region has 17 residues. In DNA form, the CDR3 reads TGTGCCAGCAGCCCGCCGCTGGGTCGAGAGAACACCGGGGAGCTGTTTTTT. As protein: CASSPPLGRENTGELFF.

A few counts support this clone. This chain links TRBV4-1 with TRBJ2-7; TRBD1 matches at 7 bases. The CDR3 sequence is 14 residues long. From germline, CDR1 is MGHRA and CDR2 YSYEKL. V lost 3 bases and J lost 2; bases outside the gene matches: 4. CDR3 sequence: CASSQTGKAYEQYF. In nucleotides, the CDR3 is TGCGCCAGCAGCCAGACAGGGAAAGCCTACGAGCAGTACTTC.

V gene TRBV29-1 combines with J gene TRBJ2-2; TRBD2 agrees at 9 bases. The CDR3 is made up of 16 amino acids. Germline loops: CDR1 SQVTM, CDR2 ANQGSEA. Trimming removed 3 bases from V and 1 base from J; junction bases left unmatched: 6. CDR3 nucleotides: TGCAGCGTTGAGGGACTAGCCCACCAGAACACCGGGGAGCTGTTTTTT. This translates into CSVEGLAHQNTGELFF.

This chain uses TRBV7-9 with TRBJ2-1; no reliable D call. V lost 0 bases, J lost 3 bases, and 12 bases lay in between. Looked up from germline, CDR1 is SEHNR and CDR2 is FQNEAQ (reference sequence). The CDR3 covers 16 residues. CDR3 in DNA: TGTGCCAGCAGCTTAGCGACCCAGGCCGACTACAATGAGCAGTTCTTC. This translates into CASSLATQADYNEQFF.

This clone showed up just a few times. The V gene is TRBV5-1, the J gene TRBJ2-1; 9 nucleotides line up with TRBD2. From germline, CDR1 is SGHRS and CDR2 YFSETQ. CDR3 length equals 15 residues. Trimming removed 0 bases from V and 8 bases from J; junction bases left unmatched: 6. This CDR3 reads CASSLVASGTDEQFF. The CDR3 bases are TGCGCCAGCAGCTTGGTGGCTAGCGGGACTGATGAGCAGTTCTTC. The full variable domain, in which reference TRBV5-1 and TRBJ2-1 provide the parts outside the CDR3, is KAGVTQTPRYLIKTRGQQVTLSCSPISGHRSVSWYQQTPGQGLQFLFEYFSETQRNKGNFPGRFSGRQFSNSRSEMNVSTLELGDSALYLCASSLVASGTDEQFFGPGTRLTVL.

The gene calls are TRBV27 and TRBJ2-7; weak D call: TRBD2 (5 bases). V lost 4 bases to trimming and J lost 6 bases, with 22 bases between them. From germline, CDR1 is MNHEY and CDR2 SMNVEV (reference sequence). CDR3 length: 16 amino acids. This CDR3 is CASSSTPGSKPGEQYF. CDR3 nucleotides: TGTGCCAGCAGTTCGACTCCGGGAAGTAAGCCGGGCGAGCAGTACTTC.

This clone was recorded only once. This rearrangement joins TRBV19 to TRBJ2-5; possible D gene TRBD2, 5 bases. Trimming stripped 2 bases from V and 0 bases from J, with 10 bases between. This CDR3 region has 15 residues. Germline CDR1 reads LNHDA; CDR2 reads SQIVND (reference sequence). The chain's CDR3 is CASSINGGYQETQYF. The CDR3 DNA follows: TGTGCCAGTAGTATAAATGGAGGTTACCAAGAGACCCAGTACTTC.

This clone has only one observation. The rearrangement uses TRBV19 and TRBJ1-5; D is perhaps TRBD1 (5 bases). The CDR3 runs 15 residues. V was pared by 4 bases and J by 3 bases, with 13 bases between. Germline V CDR1 and CDR2: LNHDA, SQIVND (reference sequence). The CDR3, as DNA: TGTGCCAGTAGTACTGACAGAACCTACAATCAGCCCCAGCATTTT. Translation gives CASSTDRTYNQPQHF.

A word on this clone: Just one base apart from a much larger clone, this may be a read error. The V gene is TRBV7-3, the J gene TRBJ2-5, with TRBD1 as a possible D gene (6 bases). Germline V gives CDR1 SGHTA, CDR2 FQGTGA. Deletions cut 1 base from V and 1 base from J, with 7 bases between. The CDR3 is 14 amino acids. CDR3 protein: CASSLKGVQETQYF. The DNA of the CDR3 is TGTGCCAGCAGCTTAAAGGGGGTCCAAGAGACCCAGTACTTC.

This sequence joins TRBV7-8 and TRBJ1-1; D not certain. The CDR3 covers 14 residues. V shed 0 bases and J shed 1 base, with 6 bases lying between them. The germline gives CDR1 SGHVS, CDR2 FQNEAQ. CDR3 amino acids: CASSLASGNTEAFF. The DNA of the CDR3 is TGTGCCAGCAGCTTAGCTTCTGGGAACACTGAAGCTTTCTTT. The variable domain in full, with the rest retrieved from reference TRBV7-8 and TRBJ1-1, is GAGVSQSPRYKVAKRGQDVALRCDPISGHVSLFWYQQALGQGPEFLTYFQNEAQLDKSGLPSDRFFAERPEGSVSTLKIQRTQQEDSAVYLCASSLASGNTEAFFGQGTRLTVV.

The chain joins TRBV30 to TRBJ2-1; maybe TRBD2 (5 bases). The CDR3 is 14 residues long. Germline V gene lookup returns CDR1 GTSNPN and CDR2 SVGIG (reference sequence). The V gene lost 5 bases and the J gene lost 7 bases, with 18 bases spanning the gap. In DNA form, the CDR3 reads TGTGCCTGGGGAGGAGAGACGAGGAGAAATGAGCAGTTCTTC. This gives the protein CAWGGETRRNEQFF.

There are a few counts of this clone. The chain employs TRBV30 and TRBJ1-2; 8 bases map to TRBD1. This CDR3 has 17 residues. Losses at the gene ends were 0 bases for V and 1 base for J; bases not matched to a gene: 10. The germline gives CDR1 GTSNPN, CDR2 SVGIG (reference sequence). Written as DNA, the CDR3 is TGTGCCTGGAGTGTAAAGTGGGGCAGGGGGCGTAACTATGGCTACACCTTC. Encoded protein: CAWSVKWGRGRNYGYTF.

J is TRBJ2-5 and V is TRBV2, with TRBD1 matching 7 bases. The J call may be mistaken, given a closer DNA end match to TRBJ2-7. The CDR3 runs 14 residues. CDR1 SNHLY and CDR2 FYNNEI come from the germline V gene. The CDR3 reads CASSVSGGSYEQYF. The DNA for the CDR3 is TGTGCCAGCAGTGTTTCAGGGGGTTCCTACGAGCAGTACTTC.

This clone was counted only a few times. This chain uses TRBV10-3 with TRBJ1-5, with TRBD1 matching over 7 bases. The germline V gene encodes CDR1 ENHRY and CDR2 SYGVKD. V lost 10 bases, J lost 6 bases, and 12 bases stayed unmatched. The CDR3 is 14 amino acids. CDR3 amino acids: CATGRQGGSQPQHF. CDR3 nucleotides: TGTGCCACCGGAAGGCAGGGGGGGAGTCAGCCCCAGCATTTT.